This T cell receptor (beta chain) was observed in a study of blood T cells in healthy people across ages. With regard to this clonotype: Its specificity is not known.

V lost 1 base to trimming and J lost 0 bases, with 13 bases between them. Germline V gene lookup returns CDR1 LNHNV and CDR2 YYDKDF (reference sequence). The CDR3 consists of 16 residues. Study findings and constraints: Among long-lived donors, naive CD4+ cells were more numerous and diversity higher than in aged donors. PBMCs that were unsorted prevented a conclusive naive versus antigen-experienced comparison.

The second PCR ran roughly 7 to 11 cycles with a sample-barcoded 5' primer and J-beta primers. From the 5' RACE reads, TCRdb called clonotypes with MiXCR, one entry per CDR3 protein. This table holds approximately 850,000 distinct CDR3 sequences, roughly 60% found once. The sample was blood. This clonotype was obtained from a man aged 25 to 40 in good health. The rearrangement uses TRBV15 and TRBJ2-7; no reliable D call. The chain's CDR3 is CATSRGADLGSYEQYF. The CDR3 DNA reads as TGTGCCACCAGCAGAGGGGCCGATCTGGGCTCCTACGAGCAGTACTTC.